The subject of this entry is one T cell receptor beta chain. The sample originates from a study of T cell responses to AZD1222 COVID-19 vaccine. Data came from immunoSEQ multiplex PCR; TCRdb stores just in-frame clones and leaves some out. The sample contains over 100,000 clones, roughly 90% of which appear only once. The germline CDR1 and CDR2 sequences are SEHNR and FQNEAQ (reference sequence). V shed 1 base and J shed 0 bases, with 4 bases lying between them. The CDR3 has 14 residues. The chain has TRBV7-9 and TRBJ1-5; no definite D call. The clonotype comes from an adult in good health. The material sequenced was peripheral blood, taken on day 0 of AZD1222 vaccination. CDR3 residues: CASSLEGSNQPQHF. CDR3 sequence (DNA): TGTGCCAGCAGCTTAGAGGGTAGCAATCAGCCCCAGCATTTT.